Shown below are 14 T cell receptor beta chains from a single sample sequenced in a study of T cells in Graves' hyperthyroidism and ophthalmopathy. Amplification targeted TCR beta CDR3 regions from RNA transcripts. The primer set for the first-round RT-PCR of the TCR CDR3 was HTBI. TCRdb ran MiXCR on the multiplex PCR reads and lists one entry per CDR3 protein. The sample lists 650,000 to 850,000 distinct CDR3 sequences, over 15% occurring once. The sample was blood. These receptors were taken from a woman aged 45-60 years with Graves' hyperthyroidism that later progressed to Graves' ophthalmopathy.

V usage is TRBV15 and J usage is TRBJ2-2, with TRBD2 matching 7 bases. The CDR3 has 14 amino acids. Germline V gene lookup returns CDR1 LNHNV and CDR2 YYDKDF (reference sequence). The V segment lost 5 bases and the J segment 5 bases; nucleotides outside the gene matches: 5. In DNA, the CDR3 is TGTGCCACCAGCTCCCGGGGGGTAACCGGGGAGCTGTTTTTT. This gives the protein CATSSRGVTGELFF.

The genes are TRBV6-1 and TRBJ1-4; D not certain. There are 16 residues in the CDR3. V gave up 3 bases and J gave up 2 bases, with 13 bases separating them. Germline loops: CDR1 MNHNS, CDR2 SASEGT. The CDR3 sequence: CASSEGQLWTNEKLFF. DNA for the CDR3: TGTGCCAGCAGTGAGGGTCAGTTGTGGACTAATGAAAAACTGTTTTTT.

This clonotype was picked up a small number of times. The junction and the germline gene differ at one end; a read error may be behind it. This chain links TRBV6-1 with TRBJ1-1; D gene ambiguous. This CDR3 is built from 13 residues. The germline V gene has CDR1 MNHNS and CDR2 SASEGT. The CDR3 loop reads CASIEGWRTEAFF. For the CDR3, the DNA is TGTGCCAGCATTGAAGGGTGGAGGACTGAAGCTTTCTTT.

The chain links TRBV20-1 to TRBJ2-5, with TRBD1 matching over 10 bases. Trimming at V came to 0 bases and at J to 5 bases, leaving 3 bases not matched to a gene. From germline, CDR1 is DFQATT and CDR2 SNEGSKA (reference sequence). This CDR3 has 14 amino acids. CDR3 bases: TGCAGTGCTAGAGATGGGACAGGGGACGAGACCCAGTACTTC. The encoded protein is CSARDGTGDETQYF.

The CDR3 sequence: CASSVIGGNGEAFF. The DNA of the CDR3 is TGTGCCAGCAGCGTCATTGGGGGGAATGGTGAAGCTTTCTTT. The rearrangement joins TRBV9 to TRBJ1-1; D might be TRBD1 (5 bases). Per germline, CDR1 SGDLS and CDR2 YYNGEE. Trimming left V 2 bases short and J 7 bases short, with 15 bases between. The CDR3 length is 14 residues.

The rearrangement links TRBV5-1 to TRBJ2-1; perhaps TRBD2 as D (6 bases). The CDR3 loop spans 13 amino acids. V was trimmed by 3 bases and J by 7 bases, leaving 11 bases between them. The germline V gene has CDR1 SGHRS and CDR2 YFSETQ. The CDR3 nucleotides are TGCGCCAGCAGCTGGCCGGGGAGGAATGAGCAGTTCTTC. Translation gives CASSWPGRNEQFF.

This clonotype was counted many times. Its ends do not fully match the called genes, so a read error is possible. V is TRBV3-1 and J is TRBJ2-3; 7 bases align to TRBD1. Germline V gene data show CDR1 as LGHDT and CDR2 as YNNKEL (reference sequence). The CDR3 is made up of 17 amino acids. The CDR3 sequence is CASSQVKGTATTDTHYF. The CDR3 nucleotides read TGTGCCAGCAGCCAAGTTAAGGGGACAGCCACCACAGATACGCATTATTTT.

In this sample, this clonotype turned up many times. The V and J genes are TRBV20-1 and TRBJ1-5, with 8 bases identical to TRBD1. This CDR3 is built from 14 residues. Unmatched junction bases numbered 8, after V lost 4 bases and J lost 6 bases. Germline CDR1 reads DFQATT; CDR2 reads SNEGSKA (reference sequence). CDR3 DNA sequence: TGCAGTGCTACCGGGACAGGAGGGCTTCAGCCCCAGCATTTT. It yields the protein CSATGTGGLQPQHF.

In its sample, this clonotype was seen a few times. The chain joins TRBV5-6 to TRBJ2-7; D not certain. Germline values: CDR1 SGHDT, CDR2 YYEEEE. The CDR3 runs to 12 residues. The V end was cut by 0 bases, the J end by 7 bases, with 8 bases between. This chain's CDR3 is CASSLERAEQYF. In nucleotides, the CDR3 is TGTGCCAGCAGCTTGGAACGGGCAGAGCAGTACTTC.

This clonotype was seen many times. The chain combines TRBV7-8 with TRBJ2-3; 7 nucleotides match TRBD1. V trimming: 4 bases; J trimming: 0 bases; junction bases outside the gene matches: 7. Germline CDR1 is SGHVS and CDR2 is FQNEAQ. The CDR3 consists of 16 residues. The CDR3 DNA follows: TGTGCCAGCAGCTGGAACGACAGGGTTAGCACAGATACGCAGTATTTT. Amino acid sequence: CASSWNDRVSTDTQYF.

This clonotype has ten or more counts. The gene calls are TRBV20-1 and TRBJ2-3; D is unclear. This CDR3 is built from 13 residues. Germline V CDR1 and CDR2: DFQATT, SNEGSKA (reference sequence). Between the trimmed V and J ends, which lost 1 base and 0 bases, there was a span of 5 bases. The CDR3 DNA reads as TGCAGTGCTAGAGTTGGGAGCACAGATACGCAGTATTTT. Amino acids: CSARVGSTDTQYF.

This clonotype has ten or more counts. The chain employs TRBV29-1 and TRBJ2-5, with TRBD2 identical over 8 bases. The CDR3 consists of 14 residues. The germline V gene encodes CDR1 SQVTM and CDR2 ANQGSEA. The V segment lost 4 bases and the J segment 4 bases; nucleotides outside the gene matches: 8. CDR3 amino acids: CSVVVSGAPETQYF. The DNA for the CDR3 is TGCAGCGTTGTGGTTAGCGGGGCCCCAGAGACCCAGTACTTC. The entire variable domain, with the rest obtained from reference TRBV29-1 and TRBJ2-5, is as follows: SAVISQKPSRDICQRGTSLTIQCQVDSQVTMMFWYRQQPGQSLTLIATANQGSEATYESGFVIDKFPISRPNLTFSTLTVSNMSPEDSSIYLCSVVVSGAPETQYFGPGTRLLVL.

This clonotype showed up many times. This chain joins TRBV27 and TRBJ1-1; a possible D gene is TRBD1 (5 bases). Germline V CDR1 and CDR2: MNHEY, SMNVEV (reference sequence). The V and J ends lost 4 bases and 1 base respectively, with 10 bases between them. CDR3 size: 14 residues. CDR3 sequence (DNA): TGTGCCAGCAGTTATGCAGGGTCGAACACTGAAGCTTTCTTT. Translating it yields CASSYAGSNTEAFF.

CDR3 sequence: CASSAPGQYNSPLHF. The CDR3 DNA reads TGTGCCAGCAGCGCTCCGGGACAGTATAATTCACCCCTCCACTTT. The chain links TRBV6-1 to TRBJ1-6; TRBD1 matches at 7 bases. The CDR3 covers 15 residues. Looked up from germline, CDR1 is MNHNS and CDR2 is SASEGT. V was pared by 6 bases and J by 4 bases, with 6 bases of the junction left unmatched.